Listed here is a single TCR beta chain. This sample was taken from a study of PD-1 blockade in classical Hodgkin lymphoma. With no exception, relapse followed autologous stem cell transplantation in all patients, and brentuximab vedotin exposure varied. Complete response, partial response or progressive disease was recorded as best response. Assay: immunoSEQ multiplex PCR; the TCRdb copy retains only in-frame clones and omits some. The table lists about 40,000 clones, approximately 64% of them singletons. The germline CDR1 and CDR2 sequences are GTSNPN and SVGIG (reference sequence). The CDR3 is 15 amino acids.

The material was peripheral blood mononuclear cells (PBMCs), obtained at baseline. The chain employs TRBV30 and TRBJ2-3; D may be TRBD1 or TRBD2 (5 bases each). This clonotype originated in a human donor with classical Hodgkin lymphoma. The DNA for the CDR3 is TGTGCTGGGGCCGAGGGGCTAGGGGGCACAGATACGCAGTATTTT. Amino acid sequence: CAGAEGLGGTDTQYF.